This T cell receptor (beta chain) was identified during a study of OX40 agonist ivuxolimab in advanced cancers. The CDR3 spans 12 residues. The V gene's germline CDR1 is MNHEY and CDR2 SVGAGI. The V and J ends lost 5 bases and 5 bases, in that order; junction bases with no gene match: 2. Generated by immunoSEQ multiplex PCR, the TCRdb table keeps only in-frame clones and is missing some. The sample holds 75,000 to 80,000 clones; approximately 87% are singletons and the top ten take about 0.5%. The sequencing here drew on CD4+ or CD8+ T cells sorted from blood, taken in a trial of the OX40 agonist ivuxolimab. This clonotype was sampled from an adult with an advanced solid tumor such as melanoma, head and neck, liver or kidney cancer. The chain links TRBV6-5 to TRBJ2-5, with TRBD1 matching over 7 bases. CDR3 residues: CASSTRGETQYF. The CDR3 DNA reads TGTGCCAGCAGTACCAGGGGGGAGACCCAGTACTTC.